This T cell receptor beta chain originates from a study of control samples from healthy donors and cancer patients. V was shortened by 5 bases and J by 4 bases, with 11 bases between the two germline ends. This CDR3 contains 13 residues. Profiled with immunoSEQ multiplex PCR; TCRdb holds only in-frame clones, not every one. The sample holds 150,000 to 200,000 clones, roughly nine tenths seen once. This TCR derives from a woman aged 30 to 39 in good health. V usage is TRBV12-3 or TRBV12-4 and J usage is TRBJ2-5; D call uncertain. Sequenced material: blood. CDR3 in amino acids: CASSTVFGETQYF. DNA for the CDR3: TGTGCCAGCAGTACAGTATTCGGAGAGACCCAGTACTTC.